This T cell receptor (beta chain) emerged from a study of technical replicates of blood from several donors. Per germline, CDR1 MNHEY and CDR2 SVGAGI. The CDR3 spans 13 residues. The junction had 4 bases not matched to a gene; V was cut back by 6 bases and J by 4 bases. Generated by immunoSEQ multiplex PCR, the TCRdb table keeps only in-frame clones and is missing some. The repertoire holds 87,000 or so clones, 90% to 95% seen once, with about 0.26% in the top ten. The TCR sequence derives from a human donor in good health. Sequencing was done on a sample of T cells isolated from PBMCs. The V and J genes are TRBV6-5 and TRBJ1-2; TRBD1 agrees at 8 bases. The CDR3 spells CASRGTGGYGYTF. CDR3 DNA: TGTGCCAGCAGGGGGACAGGTGGCTATGGCTACACCTTC.